The present T cell receptor (beta chain) was sequenced within a study of control samples from healthy donors and cancer patients. Germline lookup yields CDR1 SGHDN and CDR2 FVKESK. The CDR3 spans 15 residues. V dropped 0 bases and J dropped 4 bases, with 10 bases sitting between them. This table comes from immunoSEQ multiplex PCR, and its TCRdb copy is limited to in-frame clones, with some not included. The sample has around 100,000 clones; approximately 90% are singletons. The receptor's source is a man aged 55-75 years with lung cancer. This chain connects TRBV14 to TRBJ2-1, with D perhaps TRBD2 (6 bases). Specimen: PBMCs. CDR3 nucleotide sequence: TGTGCCAGCAGCCAAGATGGCGGGATTTACAATGAGCAGTTCTTC. It specifies CASSQDGGIYNEQFF.